This T cell receptor (beta chain) originates from a study of technical replicates of blood from a handful of donors. Profiling relied on immunoSEQ multiplex PCR, and the TCRdb table lists in-frame clones only, not all of them. The table records 65,000 to 95,000 clones, 86% of them present only once. The sequenced sample consisted of PBMCs. The source is a human donor in good health. Some clones in this sample may be carry-over from other donors' samples.

CDR3 sequence reads: CASRDMMSVEQYF. CDR3 sequence (DNA): TGTGCCAGCAGGGACATGATGTCGGTGGAGCAGTACTTC. V is TRBV6-1 and J is TRBJ2-7; weak D call: TRBD1 (5 bases). CDR1 is MNHNS and CDR2 is SASEGT in the germline V gene. This CDR3 comprises 13 residues. V was pared by 6 bases and J by 7 bases, with 16 bases between.